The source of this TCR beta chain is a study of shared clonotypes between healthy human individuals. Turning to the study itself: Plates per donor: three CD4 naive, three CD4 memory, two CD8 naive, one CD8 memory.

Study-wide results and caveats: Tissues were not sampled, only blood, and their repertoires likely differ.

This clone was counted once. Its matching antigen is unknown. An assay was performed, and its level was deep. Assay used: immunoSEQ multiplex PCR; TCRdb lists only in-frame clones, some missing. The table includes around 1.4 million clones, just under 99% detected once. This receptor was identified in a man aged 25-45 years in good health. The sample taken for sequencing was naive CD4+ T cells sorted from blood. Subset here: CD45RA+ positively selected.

CDR3 in amino acids: CASSPTDRVDYGYTF. CDR3 in DNA: TGTGCCAGCTCACCAACAGACAGGGTTGACTATGGCTACACCTTC. V is TRBV18 and J is TRBJ1-2, with TRBD1 matching 7 bases. The CDR3 is 15 amino acids. The junction had 6 bases not matched to a gene; V was cut back by 2 bases and J by 3 bases. Germline V gene data show CDR1 as KGHSH and CDR2 as LQKENI.